These T cell receptor beta chains were read from a single sample in a study of cytomegalovirus exposure and HLA in healthy donors. Libraries were prepared by immunoSEQ multiplex PCR; TCRdb keeps only in-frame clonotypes and omits some of them. The sample has about 140,000 clones, around 75% seen once. The material sequenced was PBMCs. These TCRs come from a woman aged 25 to 39 in good health and CMV-seronegative. CDR3s include the opening cysteine and the closing phenylalanine or tryptophan. The D gene is left open where the match is weak. A row's size may be missing; if present it is once, few, many or a size class.

V,D,size,J,CDR3,DNA
TRBV4-2,TRBD1,NA,TRBJ2-7,CASSQVLTGDNSYEQYF,TGTGCCAGCAGCCAAGTCCTTACAGGGGACAATTCCTACGAGCAGTACTTC
TRBV13,TRBD2,once,TRBJ2-4,CASSLLAGGRSTDIQYF,TGTGCCAGCAGCTTACTAGCGGGAGGACGGTCAACAGACATTCAGTACTTC
TRBV20-1,NA,NA,TRBJ2-7,CSASASYEQYF,TGCAGTGCTAGTGCAAGCTACGAGCAGTACTTC
TRBV11-2,TRBD2,few,TRBJ2-5,CASSLLAGQETQYF,TGTGCCAGCAGCTTATTAGCGGGACAAGAGACCCAGTACTTC
TRBV5-4,NA,NA,TRBJ2-3,CASSFGRRGADTQYF,TGTGCCAGCAGCTTCGGCCGGAGGGGTGCAGATACGCAGTATTTT
TRBV7-9,TRBD1,NA,TRBJ2-5,CASSPPRTGAETQYF,TGTGCCAGCAGCCCCCCACGGACAGGGGCAGAGACCCAGTACTTC
TRBV5-6,TRBD1,NA,TRBJ1-1,CASSLVSGGKAFF,TGTGCCAGCAGCTTGGTCTCAGGGGGGAAAGCTTTCTTT
TRBV5-1,TRBD2,few,TRBJ2-5,CASSFIAGSQETQYF,TGCGCCAGCAGCTTCATAGCGGGTAGCCAAGAGACCCAGTACTTC
TRBV4-2,NA,NA,TRBJ2-1,CASSQGRSGPNEQFF,TGTGCCAGCAGCCAAGGGCGGAGTGGTCCCAATGAGCAGTTCTTC
TRBV7-9,NA,NA,TRBJ1-2,CASSLAGREFGYTF,TGTGCCAGCAGCTTAGCAGGCAGGGAATTTGGCTACACCTTC
TRBV6-5,NA,NA,TRBJ2-7,CASSLGLGSYEQYF,TGTGCCAGCAGTTTGGGACTGGGCTCCTACGAGCAGTACTTC
TRBV29-1,NA,NA,TRBJ2-1,CSVEVGGYNEQFF,TGCAGCGTTGAAGTTGGCGGATACAATGAGCAGTTCTTC
TRBV28,TRBD1,NA,TRBJ2-2,CASSFPRGRTNHGGPGELFF,TGTGCCAGCAGTTTTCCCAGGGGGCGGACTAACCATGGGGGACCCGGGGAGCTGTTTTTT
TRBV7-9,TRBD1,NA,TRBJ1-3,CASSFSFGDRVSGNTIYF,TGTGCCAGCAGCTTTAGTTTTGGGGACAGGGTTTCTGGAAACACCATATATTTT
TRBV28,TRBD1,NA,TRBJ1-1,CASRTGDTEAFF,TGTGCCAGCAGAACAGGGGACACTGAAGCTTTCTTT
TRBV28,NA,NA,TRBJ2-1,CASNPADLRGDNEQFF,TGTGCCAGCAATCCGGCAGATCTGCGGGGTGACAATGAGCAGTTCTTC
TRBV9,TRBD1,NA,TRBJ1-4,CASSRTGAVGTNEKLFF,TGTGCCAGCAGCCGCACAGGGGCTGTAGGAACTAATGAAAAACTGTTTTTT
TRBV28,NA,NA,TRBJ1-1,CASSETGSYTEAFF,TGTGCCAGCAGCGAAACAGGGAGTTACACTGAAGCTTTCTTT
TRBV30,NA,NA,TRBJ2-2,CAWSLNTGELFF,TGTGCCTGGAGTCTGAACACCGGGGAGCTGTTTTTT
TRBV7-2,NA,NA,TRBJ2-1,CASSLRGAQAYNEQFF,TGTGCCAGCAGCTTAAGGGGCGCACAGGCCTACAATGAGCAGTTCTTC
TRBV6-5,NA,NA,TRBJ2-6,CASSWGVAGANVLTF,TGTGCCAGCAGTTGGGGGGTGGCTGGGGCCAACGTCCTGACTTTC
TRBV28,NA,NA,TRBJ1-1,CASTTPNTEAFF,TGTGCCAGCACCACACCTAACACTGAAGCTTTCTTT
TRBV11-2,TRBD1,NA,TRBJ1-6,CASSLEWDSRGPLHF,TGTGCCAGCAGCTTAGAATGGGACAGCCGAGGACCCCTCCACTTT
TRBV7-3,NA,few,TRBJ2-3,CASSPHTRGTADTQYF,TGTGCCAGCAGCCCCCACACAAGAGGAACGGCAGATACGCAGTATTTT
TRBV4-2,NA,few,TRBJ1-3,CASSQDLQGNAGNTIYF,TGTGCCAGCAGCCAAGATCTACAGGGAAATGCTGGAAACACCATATATTTT
TRBV19,TRBD1,few,TRBJ1-5,CASSTQTGGGQPQHF,TGTGCCAGTAGTACCCAGACAGGGGGCGGTCAGCCCCAGCATTTT
TRBV30,TRBD1,NA,TRBJ1-5,CAWSPRGDQPQHF,TGTGCCTGGAGCCCCAGGGGGGATCAGCCCCAGCATTTT
TRBV19,NA,NA,TRBJ2-5,CASSPPGQGGETQYF,TGTGCCAGTAGTCCGCCGGGACAAGGGGGAGAGACCCAGTACTTC
TRBV19,NA,NA,TRBJ2-2,CASSSGNTGELFF,TGTGCCAGTAGTTCAGGGAACACCGGGGAGCTGTTTTTT
TRBV29-1,NA,few,TRBJ2-5,CSVGSGVYETQYF,TGCAGCGTTGGGTCAGGGGTCTACGAGACCCAGTACTTC
TRBV29-1,NA,NA,TRBJ1-2,CSVDLQQVSGYTF,TGCAGCGTTGACCTCCAACAGGTTTCTGGCTACACCTTC